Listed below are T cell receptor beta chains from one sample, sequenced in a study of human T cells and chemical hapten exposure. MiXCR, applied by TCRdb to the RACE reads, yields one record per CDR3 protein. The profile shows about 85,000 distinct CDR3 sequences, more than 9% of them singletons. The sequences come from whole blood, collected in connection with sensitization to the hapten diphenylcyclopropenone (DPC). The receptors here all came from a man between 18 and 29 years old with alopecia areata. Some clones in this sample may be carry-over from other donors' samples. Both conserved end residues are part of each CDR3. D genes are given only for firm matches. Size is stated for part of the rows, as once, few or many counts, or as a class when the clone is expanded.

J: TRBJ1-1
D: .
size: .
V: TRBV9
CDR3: CASSVGGNMNTEAFF
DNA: TGTGCCAGCAGCGTAGGAGGGAACATGAACACTGAAGCTTTCTTT

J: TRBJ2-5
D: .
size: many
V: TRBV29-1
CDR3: CSGTPGSQQETQYF
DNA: TGCAGCGGCACTCCGGGTTCGCAGCAAGAGACCCAGTACTTC

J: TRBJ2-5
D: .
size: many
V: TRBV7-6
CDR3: CASSLRAETQYF
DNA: TGTGCCAGCAGCTTAAGGGCGGAGACCCAGTACTTC

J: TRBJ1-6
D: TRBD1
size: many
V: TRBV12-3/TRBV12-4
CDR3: CASSPTGQSSYNSPLHF
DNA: TGTGCCAGCAGCCCGACGGGACAGAGCTCCTATAATTCACCCCTCCACTTT

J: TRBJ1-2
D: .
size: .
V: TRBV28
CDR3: CASSLSPQGLTYGYTF
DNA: TGTGCCAGCAGTTTATCTCCACAGGGCCTAACTTATGGCTACACCTTC

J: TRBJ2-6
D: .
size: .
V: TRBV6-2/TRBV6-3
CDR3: CASSYKTARKVSGANVLTF
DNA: TGTGCCAGCAGTTACAAGACAGCCCGTAAAGTGTCTGGGGCCAACGTCCTGACTTTC

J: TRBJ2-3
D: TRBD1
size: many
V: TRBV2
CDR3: CASIRTGGADTQYF
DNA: TGTGCCAGCATCCGGACAGGGGGCGCAGATACGCAGTATTTT

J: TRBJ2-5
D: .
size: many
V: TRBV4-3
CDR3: CASSQDGAGSETQYF
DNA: TGCGCCAGCAGCCAAGACGGGGCAGGGAGTGAGACCCAGTACTTC

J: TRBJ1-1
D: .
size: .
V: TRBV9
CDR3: CASSVVSTEAFF
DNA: TGTGCCAGCAGCGTAGTGAGCACTGAAGCTTTCTTT

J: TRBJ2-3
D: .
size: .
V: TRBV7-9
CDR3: CASSLERAAADTQYF
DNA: TGTGCCAGCAGCTTAGAGCGGGCGGCCGCAGATACGCAGTATTTT

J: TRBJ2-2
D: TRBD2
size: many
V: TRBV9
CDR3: CASSAGLAGGPWTGELFF
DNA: TGTGCCAGCAGCGCGGGACTAGCGGGGGGGCCTTGGACCGGGGAGCTGTTTTTT

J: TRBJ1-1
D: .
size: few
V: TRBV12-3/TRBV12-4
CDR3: CASTRRTEAFF
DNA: TGTGCCAGCACTAGGAGGACTGAAGCTTTCTTT

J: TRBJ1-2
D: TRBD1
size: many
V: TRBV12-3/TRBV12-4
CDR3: CASGRTTGRVSGYGYTF
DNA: TGTGCCAGCGGACGAACGACAGGGCGGGTCTCAGGCTATGGCTACACCTTC

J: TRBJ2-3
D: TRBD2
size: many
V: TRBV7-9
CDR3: CASSFQRGGTTDTQYF
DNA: TGTGCCAGCAGCTTCCAGCGGGGGGGGACCACAGATACGCAGTATTTT

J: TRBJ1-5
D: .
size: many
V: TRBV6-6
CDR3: CASSYANRALGQPQHF
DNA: TGTGCCAGCAGTTACGCAAACAGGGCGCTAGGTCAGCCCCAGCATTTT

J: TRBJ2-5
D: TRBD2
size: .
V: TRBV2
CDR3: CASILLWGRGETQYF
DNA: TGTGCCAGCATCCTACTCTGGGGGAGGGGAGAGACCCAGTACTTC

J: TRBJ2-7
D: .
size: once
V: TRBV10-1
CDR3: CASSEGYEQCF
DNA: TGCGCCAGCAGTGAGGGGTACGAGCAGTGCTTC

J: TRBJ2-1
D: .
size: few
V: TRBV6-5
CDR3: CASSYGPAGGSYNEQFF
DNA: TGTGCCAGCAGTTACGGACCAGCAGGAGGATCCTACAATGAGCAGTTCTTC

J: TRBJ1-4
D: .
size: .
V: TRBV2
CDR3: CASSDHRRQEKLFF
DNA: TGTGCCAGCAGTGACCACAGGCGGCAGGAAAAACTGTTTTTT

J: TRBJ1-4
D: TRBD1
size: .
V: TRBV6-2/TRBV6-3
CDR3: CASSYSRGRMDEKLFF
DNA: TGTGCCAGCAGTTACTCCAGGGGGCGTATGGATGAAAAACTGTTTTTT

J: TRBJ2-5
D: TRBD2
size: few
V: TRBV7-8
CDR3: CASSPGGLAGGLGGETQYF
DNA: TGTGCCAGCAGCCCCGGTGGGCTAGCGGGGGGGCTCGGGGGCGAGACCCAGTACTTC

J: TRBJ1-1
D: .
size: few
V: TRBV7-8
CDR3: CASSLSGLDTEAFF
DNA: TGTGCCAGCAGCTTGTCAGGCCTCGACACTGAAGCTTTCTTT

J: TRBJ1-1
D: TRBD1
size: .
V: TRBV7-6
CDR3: CASYAGTGNTEAFF
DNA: TGTGCCAGCTACGCCGGGACAGGGAACACTGAAGCTTTCTTT

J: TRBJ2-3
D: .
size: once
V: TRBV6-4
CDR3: CASSDSERLTDTQYF
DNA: TGTGCCAGCAGTGACTCGGAGCGACTCACAGATACGCAGTATTTT

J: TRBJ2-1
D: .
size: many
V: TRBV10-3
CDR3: CAISESEGGEQFF
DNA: TGTGCCATCAGTGAGTCGGAGGGAGGTGAGCAGTTCTTC

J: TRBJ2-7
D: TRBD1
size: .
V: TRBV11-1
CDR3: CASSLDGRGLVYEQYF
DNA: TGTGCCAGCAGCCTCGACGGCAGGGGGCTTGTCTACGAGCAGTACTTC

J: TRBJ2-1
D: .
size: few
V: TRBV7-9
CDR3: CASSLAGSTKRHEQFF
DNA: TGTGCCAGCAGCTTAGCGGGTAGCACCAAGCGACATGAGCAGTTCTTC

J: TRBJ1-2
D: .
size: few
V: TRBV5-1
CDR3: CASSLAGLNYGYTF
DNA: TGCGCCAGCAGCTTGGCTGGGCTTAACTATGGCTACACCTTC

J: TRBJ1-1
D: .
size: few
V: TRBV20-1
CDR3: CSASIGTLGTEAFF
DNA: TGCAGTGCCTCGATTGGGACGTTGGGGACTGAAGCTTTCTTT

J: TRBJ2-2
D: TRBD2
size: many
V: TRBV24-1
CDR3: CATSAWGGPTGELFF
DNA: TGTGCCACCAGTGCCTGGGGGGGACCCACCGGGGAGCTGTTTTTT

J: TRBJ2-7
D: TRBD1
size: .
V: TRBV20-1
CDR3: CSARGDRASHEQYF
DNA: TGCAGTGCTAGGGGGGACAGGGCAAGCCACGAGCAGTACTTC

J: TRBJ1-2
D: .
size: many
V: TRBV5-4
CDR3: CASSLFGTEGSYGYTF
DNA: TGTGCCAGCAGCTTGTTTGGCACTGAGGGAAGCTATGGCTACACCTTC

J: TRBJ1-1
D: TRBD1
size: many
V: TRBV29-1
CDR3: CSVPGQGPEAFF
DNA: TGCAGCGTCCCGGGACAGGGACCTGAAGCTTTCTTT

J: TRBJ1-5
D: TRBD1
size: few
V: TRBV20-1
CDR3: CSAYSDRGNQPQHF
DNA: TGCAGTGCTTACTCCGACAGGGGCAATCAGCCCCAGCATTTT

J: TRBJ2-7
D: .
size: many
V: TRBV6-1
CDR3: CASSEGPGHYEQYF
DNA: TGTGCCAGCAGTGAAGGGCCAGGGCACTACGAGCAGTACTTC

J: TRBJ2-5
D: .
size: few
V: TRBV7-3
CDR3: CASSLTLRETQYF
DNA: TGTGCCAGCAGCTTAACGTTAAGAGAGACCCAGTACTTC

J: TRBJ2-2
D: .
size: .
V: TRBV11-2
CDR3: CASSLEAGSATGELFF
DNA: TGTGCCAGCAGCTTAGAGGCGGGGTCGGCCACCGGGGAGCTGTTTTTT

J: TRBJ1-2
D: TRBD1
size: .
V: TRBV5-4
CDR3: CASSLEGGHYGYTF
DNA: TGTGCCAGCAGCTTGGAAGGGGGCCACTATGGCTACACCTTC

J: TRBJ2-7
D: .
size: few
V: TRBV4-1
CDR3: CASSRWPRDTSYEQYF
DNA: TGCGCCAGCAGCCGTTGGCCCCGGGACACCTCCTACGAGCAGTACTTC

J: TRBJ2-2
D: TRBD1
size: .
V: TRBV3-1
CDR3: CASSQPGQGVWELFF
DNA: TGTGCCAGCAGCCAACCGGGACAGGGGGTATGGGAGCTGTTTTTT

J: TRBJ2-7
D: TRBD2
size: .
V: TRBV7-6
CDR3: CASSLAGEQYF
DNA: TGTGCCAGCAGCCTAGCGGGCGAGCAGTACTTC

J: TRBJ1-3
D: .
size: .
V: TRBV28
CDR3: CASSFSAVSGNTIYF
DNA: TGTGCCAGCAGTTTTTCCGCCGTCTCTGGAAACACCATATATTTT

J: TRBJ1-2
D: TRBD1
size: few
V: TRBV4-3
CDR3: CASSQGVLATGDGYTF
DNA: TGCGCCAGCAGCCAAGGGGTACTTGCTACAGGGGATGGCTACACCTTC

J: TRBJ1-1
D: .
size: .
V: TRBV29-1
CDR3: CSTDRMNTEAFF
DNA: TGCAGCACGGACAGAATGAACACTGAAGCTTTCTTT

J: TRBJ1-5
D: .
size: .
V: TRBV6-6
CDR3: CASSYSQEGSQPQHF
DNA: TGTGCCAGCAGTTACTCTCAGGAAGGCAGTCAGCCCCAGCATTTT

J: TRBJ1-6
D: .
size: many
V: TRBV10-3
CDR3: CAISRQENNSPLHF
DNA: TGTGCCATCAGTCGACAGGAGAATAATTCACCCCTCCACTTT

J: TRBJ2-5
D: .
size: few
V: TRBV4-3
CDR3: CASSQDLDTRTQYF
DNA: TGCGCCAGCAGCCAAGATCTTGACACCCGGACCCAGTACTTC